The rows below give T cell receptor beta chains drawn from one sample of a study of response to subunit inactivated influenza vaccine. Via MiXCR, TCRdb re-called the RT-PCR reads, giving one row per CDR3 protein. This table holds 700,000 to 800,000 distinct CDR3 sequences, about 18% found once. The sequencing here drew on PBMCs from blood, taken 4 to 6 days after vaccination. The receptors shown here come from a man in his fifties who received an inactivated influenza vaccine. The CDR3 runs from the conserved cysteine through the conserved F or W. A D gene is named only where the DNA matches it firmly. Only part of the rows carry a size: once, few, many, or a class if the clone is expanded.

>TRBD1|NA|TRBV20-1|TRBJ1-1|15
CSASLPGQGNTEAFF
TGCAGTGCTAGTCTCCCGGGACAGGGCAACACTGAAGCTTTCTTT
>NA|few|TRBV20-1|TRBJ2-1|15
CSARVAGAFYNEQFF
TGCAGTGCTAGAGTTGCGGGGGCATTCTACAATGAGCAGTTCTTC
>NA|NA|TRBV20-1|TRBJ2-7|12
CSAYLDNYEQYF
TGCAGTGCTTATTTAGACAACTACGAGCAGTACTTC
>TRBD1|few|TRBV7-9|TRBJ1-5|16
CASSLGQGEFGQPQHF
TGTGCCAGCAGCCTCGGACAGGGGGAATTTGGACAGCCCCAGCATTTT
>NA|NA|TRBV24-1|TRBJ2-3|12
CATSEGWDTQYF
TGTGCCACCAGTGAGGGTTGGGATACGCAGTATTTT
>NA|NA|TRBV20-1|TRBJ2-1|17
CSARDQEVVGAHNEQFF
TGCAGTGCTAGAGATCAGGAGGTGGTGGGGGCTCACAATGAGCAGTTCTTC
>TRBD1|NA|TRBV11-2|TRBJ2-7|14
CASSLRGRLDEQYF
TGTGCCAGCAGCCTAAGGGGGCGCCTCGACGAGCAGTACTTC
>TRBD1|NA|TRBV30|TRBJ2-1|15
CAWGKTWTGFDEQFF
TGTGCCTGGGGAAAGACCTGGACAGGGTTCGATGAGCAGTTCTTC
>TRBD2|NA|TRBV20-1|TRBJ2-1|16
CSARPIAGRSYNEQFF
TGCAGTGCTAGACCTATAGCGGGGCGCTCCTACAATGAGCAGTTCTTC
>TRBD2|few|TRBV11-2|TRBJ2-7|15
CASSLRRTSGYEQYF
TGTGCCAGCAGCCTACGGCGGACTAGCGGCTACGAGCAGTACTTC
>NA|few|TRBV10-3|TRBJ1-1|13
CAISDYQNTEAFF
TGTGCCATCAGTGATTACCAGAACACTGAAGCTTTCTTT
>NA|few|TRBV11-2|TRBJ1-1|14
CASSLDQGRAEAFF
TGTGCCAGCAGCTTAGATCAGGGTAGGGCTGAAGCTTTCTTT
>NA|NA|TRBV28|TRBJ2-3|16
CASSHLRPRISDTQYF
TGTGCCAGCAGTCACCTCCGTCCCCGGATTTCAGATACGCAGTATTTT
>NA|NA|TRBV2|TRBJ2-1|14
CASSDLVASNEQFF
TGTGCCAGCAGTGATCTCGTGGCCTCCAATGAGCAGTTCTTC
>TRBD2|few|TRBV29-1|TRBJ2-1|15
CSGGSGGRSYNEQFF
TGCAGCGGGGGATCGGGGGGGCGCAGTTACAATGAGCAGTTCTTC
>NA|NA|TRBV5-5|TRBJ1-1|15
CASSPHPGMNTEAFF
TGTGCCAGCAGCCCGCACCCGGGGATGAACACTGAAGCTTTCTTT
>TRBD1|many|TRBV12-3/TRBV12-4|TRBJ2-7|15
CASSLRGQGSYEQYF
TGTGCCAGCAGTTTAAGGGGACAGGGTTCCTACGAGCAGTACTTC
>NA|many|TRBV5-5|TRBJ2-7|14
CASSFTMGPYEQYF
TGTGCCAGCAGCTTTACGATGGGGCCCTACGAGCAGTACTTC
>NA|few|TRBV15|TRBJ1-1|14
CATSREVMNTEAFF
TGTGCCACCAGCAGAGAGGTGATGAACACTGAAGCTTTCTTT
>TRBD1|few|TRBV12-3/TRBV12-4|TRBJ1-4|15
CASSRAGTGDEKLFF
TGTGCCAGCAGCCGAGCCGGGACAGGGGATGAAAAACTGTTTTTT
>TRBD1|few|TRBV27|TRBJ2-5|16
CASSSTGTGYQETQYF
TGTGCCAGCAGTTCGACAGGGACAGGCTACCAAGAGACCCAGTACTTC
>NA|NA|TRBV4-2|TRBJ2-3|19
CASSQDSLVAGARADTQYF
TGTGCCAGCAGCCAAGATTCCCTGGTTGCTGGGGCTCGGGCAGATACGCAGTATTTT
>NA|NA|TRBV9|TRBJ2-2|13
CASSLPLTGELFF
TGTGCCAGCAGCCTGCCCTTAACCGGGGAGCTGTTTTTT
>NA|NA|TRBV20-1|TRBJ2-7|14
CSARATYRVEEQYF
TGCAGTGCTAGGGCCACGTACAGGGTAGAGGAGCAGTACTTC
>NA|few|TRBV7-3|TRBJ2-5|16
CASSLFARSTGETQYF
TGTGCCAGCAGCTTATTTGCCAGATCTACCGGGGAGACCCAGTACTTC
>NA|few|TRBV6-2/TRBV6-3|TRBJ2-7|14
CASRQAGTHGEQYF
TGTGCCAGCAGACAGGCTGGGACACATGGCGAGCAGTACTTC
>NA|few|TRBV5-1|TRBJ1-5|17
CASSPEYRTDSNQPQHF
TGCGCCAGCAGCCCAGAATACCGGACAGATAGCAATCAGCCCCAGCATTTT
>TRBD1|few|TRBV5-1|TRBJ2-7|16
CASSLLTGGESYEQYF
TGCGCCAGCAGCCTTTTGACAGGGGGGGAGTCCTACGAGCAGTACTTC
>TRBD2|NA|TRBV4-3|TRBJ2-1|14
CASSTGLAGDVQFF
TGCGCCAGCAGCACGGGACTAGCGGGAGATGTGCAGTTCTTC
>NA|few|TRBV9|TRBJ2-2|16
CASSVAGVVNTGELFF
TGTGCCAGCAGCGTAGCCGGAGTGGTAAACACCGGGGAGCTGTTTTTT
>NA|NA|TRBV12-3/TRBV12-4|TRBJ1-6|14
CASSQAGFNSPLHF
TGTGCCAGCAGCCAAGCGGGGTTTAATTCACCCCTCCACTTT
>TRBD1|NA|TRBV12-3/TRBV12-4|TRBJ1-5|14
CASSSTGLDQPQHF
TGTGCCAGCAGTTCGACAGGGTTGGACCAGCCCCAGCATTTT
>NA|NA|TRBV5-1|TRBJ2-2|16
CASSFGAGTNTGELFF
TGCGCCAGCAGCTTTGGGGCGGGGACGAACACCGGGGAGCTGTTTTTT
>TRBD1|NA|TRBV9|TRBJ2-1|16
CASSVAGGGISSEQFF
TGTGCCAGCAGCGTAGCAGGGGGCGGTATAAGTTCCGAGCAGTTCTTC
>TRBD2|NA|TRBV5-5|TRBJ2-3|18
CASSLRGLAGALTDTQYF
TGTGCCAGCAGCTTGAGGGGACTAGCGGGGGCGCTAACAGATACGCAGTATTTT
>NA|few|TRBV6-5|TRBJ2-2|14
CASSYYPNTGELFF
TGTGCCAGCAGTTACTACCCTAACACCGGGGAGCTGTTTTTT
>TRBD2|few|TRBV29-1|TRBJ2-2|13
CSARLAGAGELFF
TGCAGCGCCCGACTAGCGGGGGCCGGGGAGCTGTTTTTT